The clone carrying this T cell receptor beta chain appeared many times. Antigen specificity is unknown. The sample is drawn from a study of T cells in Graves' hyperthyroidism and ophthalmopathy. Regarding the study as a whole: Expanded thyroid clonotypes (above 0.001) were mostly also found in blood. Model-based prediction identified ophthalmopathy a median about 7 months prior to its onset.

This CDR3 spans 14 amino acids. V shed 6 bases and J shed 4 bases, with 13 bases lying between them. Authors of the study amplified TCR beta CDR3 regions from RNA transcripts. RT-PCR in the first round (using the HTBI primer set) targeted the TCR CDR3. TCRdb re-called the multiplex PCR reads with MiXCR, one entry per CDR3 protein. Among about 510,000 distinct CDR3 sequences listed, around 13% were seen once. Input material: blood. This receptor was obtained from a woman between 40 and 50 years old with Graves' hyperthyroidism. The genes are TRBV12-3 or TRBV12-4 and TRBJ1-5; D possibly corresponds to TRBD1 (6 bases). DNA of the CDR3: TGTGCCAGCAGCCAGGGACAATGGAATCAGCCCCAGCATTTT. Amino acids: CASSQGQWNQPQHF.